These 28 T cell receptor beta chains share one sample of origin, sequenced in a study of response to subunit inactivated influenza vaccine. One entry per CDR3 protein, called by TCRdb with MiXCR from the RT-PCR reads. The table lists some 800,000 distinct CDR3 sequences, 21% of them singletons. Material: PBMCs from blood, obtained about 5 days after vaccination. The receptors derive from a man over 45 who received an inactivated influenza vaccine.

This clonotype was counted a few times. V is TRBV9 and J is TRBJ2-5; 10 bases fit TRBD1. The CDR3 has 16 amino acids. V gave up 3 bases and J gave up 1 base; unmatched junction bases: 6. Germline lookup yields CDR1 SGDLS and CDR2 YYNGEE. The CDR3, as DNA: TGTGCCAGCAGCGGAAGGGACAGGGGAACCCAAGAGACCCAGTACTTC. It codes for CASSGRDRGTQETQYF.

This clonotype has just a few counts. The V and J genes are TRBV28 and TRBJ2-1, with 7 positions matching TRBD2. From germline, CDR1 is MDHEN and CDR2 SYDVKM. CDR3 size: 14 residues. V dropped 6 bases and J dropped 2; count of bases not matched to a gene: 4. The CDR3 loop is CASRFGLAYNEQFF. CDR3 coding DNA: TGTGCCAGCAGGTTCGGACTAGCCTACAATGAGCAGTTCTTC. Full variable domain (remainder filled in from reference TRBV28 and TRBJ2-1): DVKVTQSSRYLVKRTGEKVFLECVQDMDHENMFWYRQDPGLGLRLIYFSYDVKMKEKGDIPEGYSVSREKKERFSLILESASTNQTSMYLCASRFGLAYNEQFFGPGTRLTVL.

The rearrangement uses TRBV4-1 and TRBJ2-1; the match to TRBD1 covers 7 bases. V lost 0 bases, J lost 4 bases, and 3 bases stayed unmatched. Germline V gene lookup returns CDR1 MGHRA and CDR2 YSYEKL. CDR3 length equals 15 residues. CDR3 sequence reads: CASSQEGQRYNEQFF. The CDR3 nucleotides are TGCGCCAGCAGCCAAGAGGGACAGAGATACAATGAGCAGTTCTTC.

The chain employs TRBV7-2 and TRBJ2-7, with 12 nucleotides matching TRBD2. The germline V gene encodes CDR1 SGHTA and CDR2 FQGNSA. J lost 4 bases, V lost 5 bases, and 9 bases had no gene match. The CDR3 is 16 residues long. The CDR3 here is CASSTGQLAGGYEQYF. The CDR3 DNA follows: TGTGCCAGCAGCACCGGGCAACTAGCGGGGGGTTACGAGCAGTACTTC.

As regards this clonotype: No DNA is shown, since the ends of the CDR3 on it are uncertain; the CDR3 is the one TCRdb lists. The chain uses TRBV12-3 or TRBV12-4 and TRBJ2-7; the table's D call TRBD1 went unverified against the DNA. Including both end residues, the CDR3 is 13 amino acids long. The CDR3: CASSSSTGHEQYF.

This clonotype was recorded a few times. This chain joins TRBV20-1 and TRBJ1-1; no reliable D call. With 1 base removed from V and 2 bases from J, the gap between germline ends came to 17 bases. CDR3 size: 16 residues. Germline values: CDR1 DFQATT, CDR2 SNEGSKA (reference sequence). For the CDR3, the DNA is TGCAGTGCTAGAGTGGGGAAAGGTTGGGGAAACACTGAAGCTTTCTTT. It yields the protein CSARVGKGWGNTEAFF.

The chain employs TRBV29-1 and TRBJ2-7; D possibly corresponds to TRBD1 (6 bases). Germline V gives CDR1 SQVTM, CDR2 ANQGSEA. The germline V and J ends were trimmed by 1 base and 0 bases, with 13 bases remaining between them. The CDR3 extends over 15 amino acids. The CDR3 coding sequence is TGCAGCGTTGAAGTAGGGAGAGGGGGCTCCTACGAGCAGTACTTC. Its translation: CSVEVGRGGSYEQYF.

The chain recombines TRBV12-3 or TRBV12-4 with TRBJ1-2; a weak D match, TRBD1 (5 bases). CDR3 length equals 14 residues. V shed 3 bases and J shed 4 bases, with 12 bases lying between them. The CDR3 region has the DNA TGTGCCAGCAGTTTTGGGGGTCGGGGCTATGGCTACACCTTC. Translation gives CASSFGGRGYGYTF.

This clonotype came up many times. The chain has TRBV12-3 or TRBV12-4 and TRBJ1-1, with 8 nucleotides matching TRBD1. The junction had 5 bases not matched to a gene; V was cut back by 4 bases and J by 10 bases. This CDR3 comprises 12 residues. For the CDR3, the DNA is TGTGCCAGCAGTTCTCCGACAGGGGTAGCTTTCTTT. This sequence encodes CASSSPTGVAFF.

The chain joins TRBV29-1 to TRBJ2-1; D is perhaps TRBD1 (5 bases). V was trimmed by 6 bases and J by 4 bases, leaving 10 bases between them. There are 12 residues in the CDR3. Looked up from germline, CDR1 is SQVTM and CDR2 is ANQGSEA. For the CDR3, the DNA is TGCAGCGTCAGTGACAGATACAATGAGCAGTTCTTC. Its translation: CSVSDRYNEQFF.

The sample holds a few counts of this clonotype. The chain has TRBV7-2 and TRBJ2-1, with TRBD1 matching over 9 bases. V trimming: 4 bases; J trimming: 4 bases; junction bases outside the gene matches: 11. CDR3 length: 17 amino acids. The germline CDR1 and CDR2 sequences are SGHTA and FQGNSA. CDR3 in DNA: TGTGCCAGCAGCTCGTACAGGGGGGACAGGGAGTACAATGAGCAGTTCTTC. Translated: CASSSYRGDREYNEQFF.

This clonotype was observed at least ten times. This chain uses TRBV5-1 with TRBJ1-1, with D uncertain. The germline CDR1 and CDR2 sequences are SGHRS and YFSETQ. CDR3 length: 13 amino acids. V was clipped by 4 bases and J by 1 base, with 8 bases between them. In DNA, the CDR3 is TGCGCCAGCAGCATACAAGAGAACACTGAAGCTTTCTTT. Its protein product is CASSIQENTEAFF.

The V call is TRBV20-1, the J call TRBJ2-7; weak D call: TRBD2 (7 bases). The V end lost 3 bases, the J end lost 0 bases, and 12 bases lay between the germline ends. Germline V gives CDR1 DFQATT, CDR2 SNEGSKA (reference sequence). The CDR3 has 14 amino acids. The CDR3 region has the DNA TGCAGTGCTAGGCAAGGGGGGGGCTCCTACGAGCAGTACTTC. This encodes CSARQGGGSYEQYF.

This clonotype was seen more than once but under ten times. The chain joins TRBV7-2 to TRBJ2-7; TRBD1 matches at 9 bases. The CDR3 has 15 residues. Trimming cost V 5 bases and J 2 bases; bases outside gene matches: 7. Germline assignment: CDR1 SGHTA and CDR2 FQGNSA. CDR3 coding DNA: TGTGCCAGCAGCCCTCGGACAGGGGATCCCTACGAGCAGTACTTC. Protein product: CASSPRTGDPYEQYF.

V gene TRBV6-4 combines with J gene TRBJ2-5; TRBD2 might be the D (7 bases). The germline V gene encodes CDR1 MRHNA and CDR2 SNTAGT. V lost 3 bases to trimming and J lost 6 bases, with 11 bases between them. The CDR3 is 13 residues long. In nucleotides, the CDR3 is TGTGCCAGCAGTGAGGGGGGGGGCAAGACCCAGTACTTC. Encoded protein: CASSEGGGKTQYF.

The genes are TRBV12-3 or TRBV12-4 and TRBJ2-7; 13 bases are a match to TRBD2. This CDR3 is built from 20 residues. The V gene end was trimmed by 4 bases and the J gene end by 3 bases; junction bases not matched to a gene: 18. The CDR3 DNA reads TGTGCCAGCAGTTCCGTTCCTCGCTTTGGGACTAGCGGGAAAAACTACGAGCAGTACTTC. Translated, it gives CASSSVPRFGTSGKNYEQYF.

The chain is built from TRBV10-1 and TRBJ2-5; D ambiguous. The V gene lost 0 bases and the J gene lost 4 bases, with 9 bases spanning the gap. This CDR3 contains 14 residues. Germline V gene data show CDR1 as WNHNN and CDR2 as SYGVQD (reference sequence). CDR3 in amino acids: CASSESMSGETQYF. The CDR3 coding sequence is TGCGCCAGCAGTGAGTCGATGTCAGGAGAGACCCAGTACTTC.

The chain has TRBV7-2 and TRBJ1-2, with D perhaps matching TRBD1 (5 bases). Germline assignment: CDR1 SGHTA and CDR2 FQGNSA. The CDR3 has 15 residues. The germline V and J ends were trimmed by 0 bases and 4 bases, with 12 bases remaining between them. The CDR3 spells CASSLASGGSYGYTF. DNA for the CDR3: TGTGCCAGCAGCTTAGCTTCTGGGGGATCCTATGGCTACACCTTC.

V gene TRBV5-1 combines with J gene TRBJ2-7; the D gene is possibly TRBD2 (5 bases). The ends were cut back, 0 bases at V and 0 bases at J, with 16 bases in the middle. Germline CDR1 is SGHRS and CDR2 is YFSETQ. The CDR3 has 17 residues. In DNA form, the CDR3 reads TGCGCCAGCAGCTTGGCCAAGGGTGAGCGGAGCTCCTACGAGCAGTACTTC. Encoded protein: CASSLAKGERSSYEQYF.

The CDR3 DNA sequence: TGTGCCAGCAGCGAACAGGGGGCGCGGAATGGCTACACCTTC. This translates into CASSEQGARNGYTF. The chain joins TRBV7-9 to TRBJ1-2, with 9 positions matching TRBD1. V shed 5 bases and J 6 bases; nucleotides not matched to a gene: 7. The length of the CDR3 is 14 residues. The germline gives CDR1 SEHNR, CDR2 FQNEAQ (reference sequence).

Remarks on this clonotype: The junction does not match germline at one end; this may be a read error. The J gene is TRBJ2-1, the V gene TRBV4-2; 8 positions match TRBD1. CDR1 and CDR2 (germline): LGHNA, YNFKEQ. The CDR3 runs 16 residues. The CDR3 loop reads CASSQETGGSYTEQFF. CDR3 nucleotide sequence: TGTGCCAGCAGCCAAGAAACAGGGGGATCCTACACTGAGCAGTTCTTC.

The chain is built from TRBV6-2 or TRBV6-3 and TRBJ1-1; D ambiguous. The V end was cut by 5 bases, the J end by 5 bases, with 15 bases between. The CDR3 runs 14 residues. Germline V gives CDR1 MNHEY, CDR2 SVGEGT. Written as DNA, the CDR3 is TGTGCCAGCAGTAGAGGACGGACGATTACTGAAGCTTTCTTT. The encoded protein is CASSRGRTITEAFF.

The chain employs TRBV20-1 and TRBJ2-7; maybe TRBD1 (6 bases). The CDR3 loop spans 13 amino acids. Germline V gene lookup returns CDR1 DFQATT and CDR2 SNEGSKA (reference sequence). Trimming stripped 6 bases from V and 0 bases from J, with 12 bases between. For the CDR3, the DNA is TGCAGTGCCCCAGACAGGCTCTCCTACGAGCAGTACTTC. It specifies CSAPDRLSYEQYF.

This clonotype came up a few times. The chain couples TRBV4-1 to TRBJ1-6, with TRBD1 identical over 9 bases. Germline assignment: CDR1 MGHRA and CDR2 YSYEKL. The J segment lost 4 bases and the V segment lost 8 bases, leaving 3 bases of the junction unmatched. The CDR3 contains 14 residues. CDR3 nucleotide sequence: TGCGCCAGCTCGGACAGGGGATATAATTCACCCCTCCACTTT. Protein sequence: CASSDRGYNSPLHF.

The sample holds a few counts of this clonotype. V and J are TRBV10-3 and TRBJ2-5, with TRBD1 matching over 9 bases. V trimming: 4 bases; J trimming: 3 bases; junction bases outside the gene matches: 3. The germline V gene encodes CDR1 ENHRY and CDR2 SYGVKD. CDR3 length equals 14 residues. CDR3 DNA sequence: TGTGCCATCAGTGCCCGACAGGGGGAAGAGACCCAGTACTTC. The encoded protein is CAISARQGEETQYF.

This clonotype came up a few times. The chain has TRBV7-9 and TRBJ1-1; tentative D call: TRBD1 (5 bases). Trimming stripped 4 bases from V and 1 base from J, with 13 bases between. This CDR3 contains 15 residues. The germline V gene has CDR1 SEHNR and CDR2 FQNEAQ (reference sequence). As DNA, the CDR3 is TGTGCCAGCAGCTCCATTGGGGGGAGGAACACTGAAGCTTTCTTT. Amino acid sequence: CASSSIGGRNTEAFF.

This clonotype was observed a handful of times. This chain connects TRBV9 to TRBJ1-1; D uncertain. In germline, CDR1 is SGDLS, CDR2 YYNGEE. The CDR3 has 14 residues. The V end was cut by 1 base, the J end by 0 bases, with 7 bases between. CDR3: CASSVSAMNTEAFF. In DNA, the CDR3 is TGTGCCAGCAGCGTATCGGCTATGAACACTGAAGCTTTCTTT.

This clonotype was detected only a few times. V usage is TRBV7-2 and J usage is TRBJ2-7; 8 bases agree with TRBD1. Germline V CDR1 and CDR2: SGHTA, FQGNSA. The V and J ends lost 5 bases and 3 bases, in that order; junction bases with no gene match: 12. The CDR3 is 16 residues long. CDR3 residues: CASSVLGQVGLYEQYF. The DNA of the CDR3 is TGTGCCAGCAGCGTATTGGGACAGGTTGGTCTCTACGAGCAGTACTTC. Based on the CDR3 plus reference TRBV7-2 and TRBJ2-7, the full variable domain is GAGVSQSPSNKVTEKGKDVELRCDPISGHTALYWYRQSLGQGLEFLIYFQGNSAPDKSGLPSDRFSAERTGGSVSTLTIQRTQQEDSAVYLCASSVLGQVGLYEQYFGPGTRLTVT.